The sample holds many counts of the clone carrying this TCR beta chain. Its antigen is as yet unknown. The data are from a study of T-cell reconstitution after alpha-beta-depleted transplantation in children. General study findings and limits: T cells produced anew were the main source of T-cell counts and diversity one year after transplant. After transplant, high TCRbeta diversity at day 60 in some patients arose from surviving recipient T cells and thymic progenitors. Expanded graft clones, several hundred of them, were reportedly the source of alpha-beta T cells about two months after transplant.

The germline gives CDR1 DFQATT, CDR2 SNEGSKA (reference sequence). The CDR3 sequence is 13 residues long. Trimming stripped 5 bases from V and 6 bases from J, with 14 bases between. It was with unique molecular identifiers that the TCRbeta library was prepared. TCRdb re-derived calls from the PCR reads in MiXCR, one entry per CDR3 protein. The top ten clones hold less than 25% of a sample with around 300,000 distinct CDR3 sequences, more than 9% of them seen once. The source is a male patient under 10 years old who had a stem cell transplant for chronic granulomatous disease, so the T cells may come from the graft donor. The sample was peripheral blood, taken 180 days after TCRalphabeta/CD19-depleted stem cell transplant. The chain joins TRBV20-1 to TRBJ2-1, with a possible D match to TRBD2 (6 bases). The CDR3 sequence: CSAYRDLSNEQFF. CDR3 sequence (DNA): TGCAGTGCTTACCGGGACTTATCCAATGAGCAGTTCTTC.